The next 19 T cell receptor beta chains were all read from a single sample in a study of OX40 agonist ivuxolimab in advanced cancers. The protocol was immunoSEQ multiplex PCR, while the TCRdb copy is restricted to in-frame clones and leaves out a portion. Among around 56,000 clones, 70% to 80% were seen once, and the ten largest hold over 1%. This specimen was CD4+ or CD8+ T cells sorted from blood, taken in a trial of the OX40 agonist ivuxolimab. The receptors come from an adult with an advanced solid tumor such as melanoma, head and neck, liver or kidney cancer.

This clone was counted a single time. The chain recombines TRBV19 with TRBJ2-5, with D unresolved. The CDR3 length is 11 residues. Between the trimmed V and J ends, which lost 3 bases and 4 bases, there was a span of 3 bases. The germline gives CDR1 LNHDA, CDR2 SQIVND (reference sequence). CDR3 DNA: TGTGCCAGTAGTATCCGAGAGACCCAGTACTTC. Protein product: CASSIRETQYF.

This clone showed up just a few times. The rearrangement joins TRBV2 to TRBJ2-1; D perhaps matches TRBD2 (6 bases). Germline lookup yields CDR1 SNHLY and CDR2 FYNNEI. This CDR3 has 14 residues. V lost 8 bases and J lost 0, with 11 bases in between. The CDR3, as DNA: TGTGCCAGCCAAAGGACTAACTCCTACAATGAGCAGTTCTTC. Translating it yields CASQRTNSYNEQFF.

V and J are TRBV9 and TRBJ2-1, with D tentatively TRBD1 (5 bases). V was clipped by 7 bases and J by 4 bases, with 15 bases between them. Germline CDR1 SGDLS, CDR2 YYNGEE. CDR3 length: 14 amino acids. The CDR3, as DNA: TGTGCCAGCGGAAGAACTGGGGCATACAATGAGCAGTTCTTC. As protein: CASGRTGAYNEQFF.

The V and J genes are TRBV9 and TRBJ2-2; 14 bases match TRBD2. This CDR3 is built from 18 residues. CDR1 is SGDLS and CDR2 is YYNGEE in the germline V gene. V was clipped by 3 bases and J by 5 bases; unmatched bases: 9. CDR3 in amino acids: CASSGRTSGGSRTGELFF. CDR3 bases: TGTGCCAGCAGCGGTAGGACTAGCGGGGGGTCAAGGACCGGGGAGCTGTTTTTT.

The chain joins TRBV11-2 to TRBJ1-1; maybe TRBD1 (5 bases). The CDR3 loop spans 13 amino acids. CDR1 and CDR2 (germline): SGHAT, FQNNGV. V was trimmed by 5 bases and J by 5 bases, leaving 12 bases between them. The CDR3 is CASSPIPGTEAFF. As DNA, the CDR3 is TGTGCCAGCAGCCCGATACCAGGGACTGAAGCTTTCTTT.

The chain has TRBV5-4 and TRBJ2-5; D unclear. Germline lookup yields CDR1 SGHNT and CDR2 YYREEE (reference sequence). The V and J ends lost 0 bases and 2 bases respectively, with 17 bases between them. The CDR3 contains 17 residues. The DNA of the CDR3 is TGTGCCAGCAGCTTGGAGGCCCGAGACGGAAAACAAGAGACCCAGTACTTC. Amino acid sequence: CASSLEARDGKQETQYF.

The V and J genes are TRBV7-8 and TRBJ1-2; D remains unclear. V was trimmed by 0 bases and J by 4 bases, leaving 9 bases between them. Germline V lookup: CDR1 SGHVS, CDR2 FQNEAQ. The CDR3 extends over 14 amino acids. Here the CDR3 reads CASSLAWQPYGYTF. The CDR3 DNA sequence: TGTGCCAGCAGCTTAGCGTGGCAGCCCTATGGCTACACCTTC.

This chain connects TRBV5-1 to TRBJ1-1, with 7 bases aligning to TRBD1. Germline CDR1 and CDR2: SGHRS and YFSETQ. Trimming took 1 base from V and 0 from J; bases not matched to a gene: 3. CDR3 length: 15 amino acids. This chain's CDR3 is CASSLMQGVNTEAFF. CDR3 DNA: TGCGCCAGCAGCTTGATGCAGGGGGTGAACACTGAAGCTTTCTTT.

The rearrangement uses TRBV19 and TRBJ2-1; a possible D gene is TRBD2 (7 bases). V lost 4 bases and J lost 6, with 22 bases in between. This CDR3 is 17 amino acids long. Germline assignment: CDR1 LNHDA and CDR2 SQIVND (reference sequence). The CDR3 sequence is CASSRFLAGASGNEQFF. Here the CDR3 DNA reads TGTGCCAGTAGTAGGTTTCTTGCGGGGGCCAGTGGCAATGAGCAGTTCTTC.

V and J are TRBV23-1 and TRBJ2-6; D possibly matches TRBD1 or TRBD2 (5 bases each). TRBV23-1 is recorded as an ORF, its role being uncertain. The CDR3 runs to 18 residues. V shed 4 bases and J shed 0 bases, with 16 bases lying between them. The CDR3 spells CASSPIGQGRSGANVLTF. The DNA of the CDR3 is TGCGCCAGCAGTCCAATAGGCCAGGGACGCTCTGGGGCCAACGTCCTGACTTTC.

Worth noting for this clone: Different DNA sequences within this sample yield the same CDR3. V and J are TRBV7-8 and TRBJ2-3, with D perhaps assigned TRBD1 or TRBD2 (5 bases each). This CDR3 region has 13 residues. V lost 5 bases and J 2 bases, leaving 8 bases between the germline ends. Per germline, CDR1 SGHVS and CDR2 FQNEAQ. The CDR3 DNA is TGTGCCAGCAGCCCAGGGACCACAGATACGCAGTATTTT. It specifies CASSPGTTDTQYF.

This chain links TRBV19 with TRBJ1-5; D is ambiguous. CDR1 and CDR2 from the germline V gene are LNHDA and SQIVND (reference sequence). Trimming took 3 bases from V and 1 from J, leaving 19 bases between them. This CDR3 comprises 18 residues. CDR3 protein: CASSIGTGRLRSNQPQHF. CDR3 DNA sequence: TGTGCCAGTAGTATCGGAACCGGACGGCTCCGAAGCAATCAGCCCCAGCATTTT.

The V gene is TRBV5-1, the J gene TRBJ2-5; 11 bases line up with TRBD2. Germline-derived CDR1 and CDR2 are SGHRS and YFSETQ. The CDR3 sequence is 17 residues long. Trimming took 4 bases from V and 2 from J; bases not matched to a gene: 10. CDR3 sequence: CASSVRSSGGRQETQYF. CDR3 nucleotide sequence: TGCGCCAGCAGCGTGCGATCTAGCGGGGGGAGGCAAGAGACCCAGTACTTC.

The V gene is TRBV28, the J gene TRBJ1-2; 9 positions agree with TRBD1. The CDR3 extends over 15 amino acids. Germline values: CDR1 MDHEN, CDR2 SYDVKM. J gave up 2 bases and V 7 bases, and 8 bases lay outside the gene matches. This CDR3 is CASTQSTGGNYGYTF. CDR3 sequence (DNA): TGTGCCAGCACCCAAAGCACAGGGGGCAACTATGGCTACACCTTC.

Concerning this clone: Other DNA sequences in the same sample also yield this CDR3. The genes are TRBV5-8 and TRBJ2-3; D not certain. The germline V gene encodes CDR1 SGHTS and CDR2 YDEGEE. V gave up 2 bases and J gave up 3 bases, with 4 bases separating them. The CDR3 extends over 12 amino acids. CDR3 amino acids: CASSFRTDTQYF. The DNA of the CDR3 is TGTGCCAGCAGCTTCAGGACAGATACGCAGTATTTT.

J is TRBJ1-4 and V is TRBV7-9, with D unclear. Germline V gene data show CDR1 as SEHNR and CDR2 as FQNEAQ (reference sequence). The CDR3 loop spans 14 amino acids. V lost 3 bases to trimming and J lost 0 bases, with 5 bases between them. The CDR3 DNA reads TGTGCCAGCAGCTTTGGTGCAACTAATGAAAAACTGTTTTTT. It codes for CASSFGATNEKLFF.

The CDR3 DNA reads as TGTGCCAGAACCCTAGGACAGGGCCCTTATGGCTACACCTTC. Translation: CARTLGQGPYGYTF. The rearrangement joins TRBV7-5 to TRBJ1-2; the D call in the table, TRBD1, was not verified against the DNA. TRBV7-5 is a listed pseudogene. There are 14 residues in the CDR3.

In this sample, this clone turned up a few times. The chain joins TRBV7-9 to TRBJ1-1; D unresolved. This CDR3 comprises 13 residues. Trimming took off 3 bases at V and 1 base at J, with 6 bases between the two ends. CDR1 is SEHNR, CDR2 FQNEAQ, per germline (reference sequence). The CDR3 nucleotides read TGTGCCAGCAGCTTCAGGCGGAACACTGAAGCTTTCTTT. Encoded protein: CASSFRRNTEAFF.

The chain uses TRBV5-6 and TRBJ1-2; D uncertain. Trimming left V 1 base short and J 2 bases short, with 9 bases between. Germline V CDR1 and CDR2: SGHDT, YYEEEE. CDR3 size: 14 residues. The CDR3 nucleotides read TGTGCCAGCAGCTTGCTACGGCCCAACTATGGCTACACCTTC. Encoded protein: CASSLLRPNYGYTF.